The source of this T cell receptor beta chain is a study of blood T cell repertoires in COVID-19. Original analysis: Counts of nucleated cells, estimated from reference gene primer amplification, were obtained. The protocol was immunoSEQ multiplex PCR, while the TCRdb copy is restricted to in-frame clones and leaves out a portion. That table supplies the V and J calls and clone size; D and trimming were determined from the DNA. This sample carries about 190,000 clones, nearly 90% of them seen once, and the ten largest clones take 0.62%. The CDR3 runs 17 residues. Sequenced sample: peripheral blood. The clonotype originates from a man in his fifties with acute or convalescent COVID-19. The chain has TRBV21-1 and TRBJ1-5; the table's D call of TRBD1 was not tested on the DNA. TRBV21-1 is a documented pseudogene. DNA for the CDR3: TGTGCCAGCAGCGCAGCGCGAAGGGACAGGGGATATCAGCCCCAGCATTTT. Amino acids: CASSAARRDRGYQPQHF.